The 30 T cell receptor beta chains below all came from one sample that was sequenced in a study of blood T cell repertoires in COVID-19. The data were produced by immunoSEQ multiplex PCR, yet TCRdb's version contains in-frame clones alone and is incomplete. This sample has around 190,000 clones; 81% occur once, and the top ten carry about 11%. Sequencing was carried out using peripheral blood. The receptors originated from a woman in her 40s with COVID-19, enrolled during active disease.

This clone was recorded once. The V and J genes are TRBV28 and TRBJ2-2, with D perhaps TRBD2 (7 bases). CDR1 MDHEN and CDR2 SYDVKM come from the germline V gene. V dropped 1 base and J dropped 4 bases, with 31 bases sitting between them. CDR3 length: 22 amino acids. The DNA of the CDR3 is TGTGCCAGCAGTTTATCCCCTATAGGGGGGGAGGCCATCCTTGTGGTCACCGGGGAGCTGTTTTTT. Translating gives CASSLSPIGGEAILVVTGELFF.

The CDR3 spells CASSLTDRWGYTF. CDR3 bases: TGTGCCAGCAGTTTAACAGACCGGTGGGGCTACACCTTC. The chain is built from TRBV28 and TRBJ1-2, with D uncertain. This CDR3 contains 13 residues. The germline CDR1 and CDR2 sequences are MDHEN and SYDVKM. V lost 2 bases, J lost 8 bases, and 12 bases lay in between.

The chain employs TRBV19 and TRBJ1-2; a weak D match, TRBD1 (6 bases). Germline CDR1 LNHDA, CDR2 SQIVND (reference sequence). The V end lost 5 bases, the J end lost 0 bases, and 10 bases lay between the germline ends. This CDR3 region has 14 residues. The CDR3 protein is CASSSRTANYGYTF. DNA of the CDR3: TGTGCCAGTAGTTCCCGGACAGCTAACTATGGCTACACCTTC. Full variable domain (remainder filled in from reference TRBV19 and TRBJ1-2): DGGITQSPKYLFRKEGQNVTLSCEQNLNHDAMYWYRQDPGQGLRLIYYSQIVNDFQKGDIAEGYSVSREKKESFPLTVTSAQKNPTAFYLCASSSRTANYGYTFGSGTRLTVV.

CDR3 sequence reads: CARSGGPYEQYF. CDR3 DNA: TGTGCCAGGTCAGGGGGTCCCTACGAGCAGTACTTC. This chain links TRBV27 with TRBJ2-7, with 7 bases matching TRBD1. Germline-derived CDR1 and CDR2 are MNHEY and SMNVEV (reference sequence). After removal of 9 bases from V and 2 bases from J, the junction contained 4 bases not matched to a gene. This CDR3 region has 12 residues.

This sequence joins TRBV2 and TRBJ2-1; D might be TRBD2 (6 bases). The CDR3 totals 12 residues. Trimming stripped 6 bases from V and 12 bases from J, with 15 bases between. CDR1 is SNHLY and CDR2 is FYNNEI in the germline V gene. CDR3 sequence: CASRRIVGGQFF. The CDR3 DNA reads TGTGCCAGCAGGAGGATAGTGGGGGGGCAGTTCTTC.

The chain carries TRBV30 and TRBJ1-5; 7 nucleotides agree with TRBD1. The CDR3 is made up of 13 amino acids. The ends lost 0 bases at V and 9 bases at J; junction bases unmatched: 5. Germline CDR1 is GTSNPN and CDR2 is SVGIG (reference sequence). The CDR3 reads CAWSVQGTSPQHF. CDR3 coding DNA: TGTGCCTGGAGTGTACAGGGGACTTCGCCCCAGCATTTT.

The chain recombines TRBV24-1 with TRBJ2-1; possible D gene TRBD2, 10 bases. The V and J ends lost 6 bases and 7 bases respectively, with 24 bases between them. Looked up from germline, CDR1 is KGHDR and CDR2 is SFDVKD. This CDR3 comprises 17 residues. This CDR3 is CATSHRGLGLAVNEQFF. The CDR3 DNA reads TGTGCCACCAGTCACAGGGGGCTTGGACTAGCGGTAAATGAGCAGTTCTTC.

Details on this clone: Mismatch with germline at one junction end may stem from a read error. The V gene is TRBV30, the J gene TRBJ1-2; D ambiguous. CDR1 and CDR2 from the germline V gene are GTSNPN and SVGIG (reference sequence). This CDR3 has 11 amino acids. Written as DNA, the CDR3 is TGTGCCTGGAGTGTACGTGGGGAGCGCGTCTTC. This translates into CAWSVRGERVF.

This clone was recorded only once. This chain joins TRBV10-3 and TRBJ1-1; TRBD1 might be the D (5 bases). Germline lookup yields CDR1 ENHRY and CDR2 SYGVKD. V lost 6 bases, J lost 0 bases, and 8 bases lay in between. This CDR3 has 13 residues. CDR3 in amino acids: CAISRALNTEAFF. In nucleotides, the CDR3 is TGTGCCATCAGCAGGGCCTTGAACACTGAAGCTTTCTTT.

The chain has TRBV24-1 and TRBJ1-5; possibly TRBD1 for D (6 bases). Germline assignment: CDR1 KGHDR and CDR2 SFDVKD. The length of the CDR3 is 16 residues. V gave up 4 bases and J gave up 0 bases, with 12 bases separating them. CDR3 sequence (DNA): TGTGCCACCAGTGAGGGGGGGGCCCATAGCAATCAGCCCCAGCATTTT. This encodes CATSEGGAHSNQPQHF.

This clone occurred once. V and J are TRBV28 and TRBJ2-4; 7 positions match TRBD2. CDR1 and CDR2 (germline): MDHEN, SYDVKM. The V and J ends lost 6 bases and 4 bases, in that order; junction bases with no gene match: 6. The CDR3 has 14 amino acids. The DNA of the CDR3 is TGTGCCAGCAGCCGAACTAGCGCGAAAAACATTCAGTACTTC. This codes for CASSRTSAKNIQYF.

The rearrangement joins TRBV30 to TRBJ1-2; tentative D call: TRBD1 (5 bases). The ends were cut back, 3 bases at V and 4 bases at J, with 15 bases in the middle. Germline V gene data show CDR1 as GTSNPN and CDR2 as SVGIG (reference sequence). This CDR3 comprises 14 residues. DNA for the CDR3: TGTGCCTGGAGGTCCCCCGGGGGGGGCTATGGCTACACCTTC. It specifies CAWRSPGGGYGYTF.

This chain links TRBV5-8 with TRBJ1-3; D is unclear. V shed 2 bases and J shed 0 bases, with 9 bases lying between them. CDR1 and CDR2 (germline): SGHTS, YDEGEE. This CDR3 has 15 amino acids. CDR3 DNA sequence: TGTGCCAGCAGCTTTTCTCGGTACTCTGGAAACACCATATATTTT. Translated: CASSFSRYSGNTIYF. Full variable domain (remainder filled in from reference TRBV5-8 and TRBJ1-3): EAGVTQSPTHLIKTRGQQATLRCSPISGHTSVYWYQQALGLGLQFLLWYDEGEERNRGNFPPRFSGRQFPNYSSELNVNALELEDSALYLCASSFSRYSGNTIYFGEGSWLTVV.

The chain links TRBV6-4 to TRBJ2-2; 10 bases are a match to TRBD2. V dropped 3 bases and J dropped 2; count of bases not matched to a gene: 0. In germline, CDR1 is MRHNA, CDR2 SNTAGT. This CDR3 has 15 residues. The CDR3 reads CASSELAGNTGELFF. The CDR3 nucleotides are TGTGCCAGCAGTGAACTAGCGGGAAACACCGGGGAGCTGTTTTTT.

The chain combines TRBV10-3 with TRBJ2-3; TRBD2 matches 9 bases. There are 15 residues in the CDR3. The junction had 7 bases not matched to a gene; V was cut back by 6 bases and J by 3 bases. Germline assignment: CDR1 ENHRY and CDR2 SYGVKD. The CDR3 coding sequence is TGTGCCATCAGAGCTAGCGGGATAGTAACAGATACGCAGTATTTT. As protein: CAIRASGIVTDTQYF.

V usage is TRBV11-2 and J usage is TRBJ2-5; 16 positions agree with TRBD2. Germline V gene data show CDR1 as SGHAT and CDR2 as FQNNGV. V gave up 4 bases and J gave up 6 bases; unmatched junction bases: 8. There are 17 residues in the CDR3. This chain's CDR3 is CASSSGTSGRAVKTQYF. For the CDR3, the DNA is TGTGCCAGCAGCTCCGGGACTAGCGGGAGGGCCGTAAAGACCCAGTACTTC.

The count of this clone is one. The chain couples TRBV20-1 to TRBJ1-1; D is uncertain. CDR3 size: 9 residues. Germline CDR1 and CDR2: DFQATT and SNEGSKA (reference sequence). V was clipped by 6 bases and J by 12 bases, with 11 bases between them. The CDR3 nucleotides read TGCAGTGCCACCCCTATGACTTTCTTT. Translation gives CSATPMTFF.

The CDR3 reads CASTTGRVINEQYV. The DNA of the CDR3 is TGTGCCAGCACGACAGGTAGGGTTATTAACGAGCAGTACGTC. The chain carries TRBV6-5 and TRBJ2-7, with TRBD1 as a possible D gene (6 bases). This CDR3 spans 14 amino acids. Per the germline V gene, CDR1 is MNHEY and CDR2 is SVGAGI. Trimming left V 7 bases short and J 5 bases short, with 18 bases between.

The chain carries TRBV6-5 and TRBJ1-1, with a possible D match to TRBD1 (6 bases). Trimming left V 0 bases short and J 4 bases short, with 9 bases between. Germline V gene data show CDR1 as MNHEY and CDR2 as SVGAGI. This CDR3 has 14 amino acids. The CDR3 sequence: CASSYSQGSTEAFF. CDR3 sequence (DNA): TGTGCCAGCAGTTACTCGCAGGGGAGCACTGAAGCTTTCTTT.

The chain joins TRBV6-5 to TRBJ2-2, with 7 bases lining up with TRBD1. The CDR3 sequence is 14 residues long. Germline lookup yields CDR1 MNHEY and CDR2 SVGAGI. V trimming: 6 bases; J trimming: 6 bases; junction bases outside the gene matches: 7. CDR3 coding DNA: TGTGCCAGCAGAACTCCAGACAGGGCCGGGGAGCTGTTTTTT. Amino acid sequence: CASRTPDRAGELFF.

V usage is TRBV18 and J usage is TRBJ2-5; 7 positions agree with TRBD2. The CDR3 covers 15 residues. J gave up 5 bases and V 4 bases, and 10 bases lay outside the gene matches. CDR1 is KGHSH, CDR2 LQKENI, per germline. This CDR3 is CASSQRGLVGETQYF. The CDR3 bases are TGTGCCAGCTCACAACGAGGACTAGTTGGTGAGACCCAGTACTTC. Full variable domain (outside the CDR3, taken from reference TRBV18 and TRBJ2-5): NAGVMQNPRHLVRRRGQEARLRCSPMKGHSHVYWYRQLPEEGLKFMVYLQKENIIDESGMPKERFSAEFPKEGPSILRIQQVVRGDSAAYFCASSQRGLVGETQYFGPGTRLLVL.

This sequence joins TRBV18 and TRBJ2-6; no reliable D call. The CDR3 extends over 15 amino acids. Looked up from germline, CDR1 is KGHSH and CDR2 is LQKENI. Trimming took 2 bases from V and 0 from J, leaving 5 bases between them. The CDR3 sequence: CASSPTHSGANVLTF. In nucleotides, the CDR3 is TGTGCCAGCTCACCAACTCACTCTGGGGCCAACGTCCTGACTTTC.

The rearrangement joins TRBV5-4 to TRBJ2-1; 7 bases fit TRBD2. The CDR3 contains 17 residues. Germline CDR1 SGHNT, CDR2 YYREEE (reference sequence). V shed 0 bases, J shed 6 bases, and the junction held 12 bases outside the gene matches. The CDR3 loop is CASSLGSLAPGGNEQFF. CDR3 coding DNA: TGTGCCAGCAGCTTGGGGTCACTAGCGCCCGGGGGCAATGAGCAGTTCTTC.

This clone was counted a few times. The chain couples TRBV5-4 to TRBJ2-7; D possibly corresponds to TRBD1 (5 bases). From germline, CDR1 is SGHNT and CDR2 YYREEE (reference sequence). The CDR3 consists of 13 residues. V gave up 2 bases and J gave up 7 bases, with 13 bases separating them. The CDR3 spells CASSFYAQGEQYV. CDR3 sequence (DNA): TGTGCCAGCAGCTTTTACGCCCAGGGAGAGCAGTACGTC.

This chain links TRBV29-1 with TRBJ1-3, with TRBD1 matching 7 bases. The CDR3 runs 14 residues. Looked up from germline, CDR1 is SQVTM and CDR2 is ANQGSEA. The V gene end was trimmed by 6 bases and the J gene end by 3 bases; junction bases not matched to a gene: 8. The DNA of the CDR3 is TGCAGCGTGCATAAACAGGGGCATGGAAACACCATATATTTT. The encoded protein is CSVHKQGHGNTIYF.

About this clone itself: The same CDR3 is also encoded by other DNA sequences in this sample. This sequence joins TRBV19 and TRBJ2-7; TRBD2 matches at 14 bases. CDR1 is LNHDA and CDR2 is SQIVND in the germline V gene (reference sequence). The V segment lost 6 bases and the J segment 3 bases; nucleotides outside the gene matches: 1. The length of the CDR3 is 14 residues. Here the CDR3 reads CASRGTSGSYEQYF. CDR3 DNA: TGTGCCAGTAGAGGGACTAGCGGGAGCTACGAGCAGTACTTC.

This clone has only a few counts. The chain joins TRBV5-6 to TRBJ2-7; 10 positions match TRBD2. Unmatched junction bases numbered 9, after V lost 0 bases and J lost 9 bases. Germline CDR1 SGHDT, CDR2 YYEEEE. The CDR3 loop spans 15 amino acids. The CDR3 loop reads CASSLGVGSGRGQYF. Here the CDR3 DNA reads TGTGCCAGCAGCTTGGGTGTGGGAAGCGGGAGGGGGCAGTACTTC.

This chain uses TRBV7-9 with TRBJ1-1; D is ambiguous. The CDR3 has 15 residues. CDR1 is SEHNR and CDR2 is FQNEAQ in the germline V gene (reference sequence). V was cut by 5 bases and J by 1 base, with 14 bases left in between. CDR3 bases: TGTGCCAGCAGCCATGAGGGTCGGGGGAACACTGAAGCTTTCTTT. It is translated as CASSHEGRGNTEAFF.

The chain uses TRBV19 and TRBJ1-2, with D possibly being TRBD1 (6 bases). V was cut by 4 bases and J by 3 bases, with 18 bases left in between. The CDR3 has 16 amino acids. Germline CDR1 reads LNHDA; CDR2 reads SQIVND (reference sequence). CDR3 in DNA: TGTGCCAGTAGTACCCTCGGGGGGGCGTCTTACTATGGCTACACCTTC. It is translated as CASSTLGGASYYGYTF.

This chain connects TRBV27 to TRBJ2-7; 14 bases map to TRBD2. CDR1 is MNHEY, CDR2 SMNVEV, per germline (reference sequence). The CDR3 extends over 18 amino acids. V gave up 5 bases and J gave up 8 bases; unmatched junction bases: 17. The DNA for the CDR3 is TGTGCCAGCAGTCTCCTATCCGGGACTAGCGGGAGTATGCTCCAGCAGTACTTC. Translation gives CASSLLSGTSGSMLQQYF.